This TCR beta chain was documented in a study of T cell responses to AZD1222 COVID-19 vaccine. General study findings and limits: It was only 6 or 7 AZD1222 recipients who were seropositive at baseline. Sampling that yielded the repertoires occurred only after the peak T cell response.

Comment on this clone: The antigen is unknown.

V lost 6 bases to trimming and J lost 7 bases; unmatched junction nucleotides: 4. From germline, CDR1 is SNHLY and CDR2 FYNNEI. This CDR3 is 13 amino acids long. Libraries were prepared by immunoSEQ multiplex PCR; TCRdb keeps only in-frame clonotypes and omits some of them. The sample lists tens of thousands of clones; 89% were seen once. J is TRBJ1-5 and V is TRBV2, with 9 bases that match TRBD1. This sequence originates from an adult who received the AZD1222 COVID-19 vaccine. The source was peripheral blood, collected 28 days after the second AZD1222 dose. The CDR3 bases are TGTGCCAGCAGAGGGGACAGGGTACAGCCCCAGCATTTT. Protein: CASRGDRVQPQHF.